The rows below give T cell receptor beta chains drawn from one sample of a study of cytomegalovirus exposure and HLA in healthy donors. The assay was immunoSEQ multiplex PCR, and TCRdb's table has in-frame clones only and misses some. The data contain roughly 150,000 clones, around three fifths of them singletons. The sample consisted of PBMCs. Source of these receptors: a woman aged 25 to 39 in good health and CMV-seropositive. Both conserved end residues are part of each CDR3. Each record gives: clone size, J gene, D gene, V gene, CDR3 DNA, CDR3 protein. A D gene is named only where the DNA matches it firmly. Not every row has a clone size; where given, it reads once, few, many or a size class.

>-|TRBJ1-1|TRBD1|TRBV5-1
TGCGCCAGCAGTTGGACAGGGATGAACACTGAAGCTTTCTTT
CASSWTGMNTEAFF
>many|TRBJ1-4|TRBD1|TRBV5-4
TGTGCCAGCAGTTTCGGACAGGGGCTAACTAATGAAAAACTGTTTTTT
CASSFGQGLTNEKLFF
>-|TRBJ1-1|-|TRBV19
TGTGCCAGTCTGAAGGGGGGGGAAGCTGAAGCTTTCTTT
CASLKGGEAEAFF
>few|TRBJ1-6|TRBD1|TRBV7-9
TGTGCCAGCAGCTTGGGACAGGGATATTCACCCCTCCACTTT
CASSLGQGYSPLHF
>-|TRBJ2-1|-|TRBV9
TGTGCCAGCAGCGGCGCCGGGAGACTGTACAATGAGCAGTTCTTC
CASSGAGRLYNEQFF
>-|TRBJ1-2|TRBD1|TRBV7-9
TGTGCCAGCAGCTTCGAAGGGGGCGTGGATGGCTACACCTTC
CASSFEGGVDGYTF
>few|TRBJ1-2|-|TRBV7-2
TGTGCCAGCAGCCCCTGGACAGATAGCTATGGCTACACCTTC
CASSPWTDSYGYTF
>-|TRBJ2-5|-|TRBV28
TGTGCCAGCAGTCTGTACACATTTGAGACCCAGTACTTC
CASSLYTFETQYF
>-|TRBJ1-3|-|TRBV28
TGTGCCAGCAGTTTATATGGTACTTCCTCTGGAAACACCATATATTTT
CASSLYGTSSGNTIYF
>few|TRBJ2-2|-|TRBV28
TGTGCCAGCAGTTTGAGGACCGGGGAGCTGTTTTTT
CASSLRTGELFF
>-|TRBJ2-5|-|TRBV10-3
TGTGCCATCAGAGCTCAAGAGACCCAGTACTTC
CAIRAQETQYF
>few|TRBJ2-1|-|TRBV6-5
TGTGCCAGCAGTTACAGAGCCCCTGGCTCCTACAATGAGCAGTTCTTC
CASSYRAPGSYNEQFF
>few|TRBJ1-1|TRBD1|TRBV19
TGTGCCGTGGGGCAGGGGGCGAAAAGGGCTTTCTTT
CAVGQGAKRAFF
>few|TRBJ2-3|-|TRBV7-9
TGTGCCAGCAGCAGCCCCGCCGGACGCGTAGGGGCAGATACGCAGTATTTT
CASSSPAGRVGADTQYF
>once|TRBJ2-3|-|TRBV28
TGTGCCAGTGGAAGGCGGGGCAGCGGTACAGATACGCAGTATTTT
CASGRRGSGTDTQYF
>-|TRBJ2-7|-|TRBV2
TGTGCCAGCAGCCCATTTCTGGGGGGCGAGCAGTACTTC
CASSPFLGGEQYF
>few|TRBJ2-7|-|TRBV10-1
TGCGCCGAGCCCAACAGGTTGGCCTACGAGCAGTACTTC
CAEPNRLAYEQYF
>-|TRBJ2-3|TRBD2|TRBV6-4
TGTGCCAGCAGTCTACGGGGGACTAGCGGGTCAGATACGCAGTATTTT
CASSLRGTSGSDTQYF
>-|TRBJ2-6|-|TRBV27
TGTGCCAGCAGTTTGGGGGGAACTGGGGCCAACGTCCTGACTTTC
CASSLGGTGANVLTF
>-|TRBJ1-1|-|TRBV6-5
TGTGCCAGCAGCAGCGACAGGTTGGGAGACACTGAAGCTTTCTTT
CASSSDRLGDTEAFF
>-|TRBJ2-2|-|TRBV30
TGTGCCTGGGGCTTTTACACCGGGGAGCTGTTTTTT
CAWGFYTGELFF
>-|TRBJ2-2|-|TRBV7-9
TGTGCCAGCAGCTCGGAGCGATTGGGGGAGCTGTTTTTT
CASSSERLGELFF
>-|TRBJ2-2|-|TRBV13
TGTGCCAGCAGCTTAAAGACTGGGTGGAGCGAGTACACCGGGGAGCTGTTTTTT
CASSLKTGWSEYTGELFF
>-|TRBJ2-7|TRBD2|TRBV7-8
TGTGCCAGCAGCTTAGGGGGAGCGGGAGGATCCGGGGAGCAGTACTTC
CASSLGGAGGSGEQYF
>few|TRBJ2-5|TRBD2|TRBV5-1
TGCGCCGGGGCTAGCGGGGTAGGGGAGACCCAGTACTTC
CAGASGVGETQYF
>few|TRBJ2-7|-|TRBV5-1
TGCGCCAGCAGCTTGTGGTCAGGTTACGAGCAGTACTTC
CASSLWSGYEQYF
>-|TRBJ2-4|-|TRBV5-4
TGTGCCAGCAGCGGCCGGGACTTGGACGACATTCAGTACTTC
CASSGRDLDDIQYF
>few|TRBJ2-5|-|TRBV5-1
TGCGCCAGCAGCTTGGTGGAGGGAAACCTAAGGGGGACCCAGTACTTC
CASSLVEGNLRGTQYF
>-|TRBJ1-1|TRBD1|TRBV4-1
TGCGCCAGCAGCCAAGCCCCGGGACAGGGTATGATGAACACTGAAGCTTTCTTT
CASSQAPGQGMMNTEAFF
>-|TRBJ2-5|TRBD1|TRBV7-2
TGTGCCAGCAGACCAGACAGGGGAGTAGAGACCCAGTACTTC
CASRPDRGVETQYF
>-|TRBJ1-3|TRBD1|TRBV2
TGTGCCAGCGGGACAGATTCTGGAAACACCATATATTTT
CASGTDSGNTIYF
>few|TRBJ1-1|-|TRBV10-3
TGTGCCATCAGTGTACAGGAGAACACTGAAGCTTTCTTT
CAISVQENTEAFF
>-|TRBJ1-5|-|TRBV2
TGTGCCAGCAGGGGACTCAGGGACAATCAGCCCCAGCATTTT
CASRGLRDNQPQHF
>-|TRBJ2-5|-|TRBV28
TGTGCCAGCAGTTTAGTGGGGGGGCGTGGAGAGACCCAGTACTTC
CASSLVGGRGETQYF
>-|TRBJ2-5|-|TRBV5-1
TGCGCCAGCTCACCAGCGTTGCAGGAGACCCAGTACTTC
CASSPALQETQYF
>-|TRBJ2-3|-|TRBV6-5
TGTGCCAGCAGTTTCGCCGGGAGAAGCACAGATACGCAGTATTTT
CASSFAGRSTDTQYF
>once|TRBJ2-1|TRBD2|TRBV7-9
TGTGCCAGCAGCTTACGCGGAGGAGCGGGATACTACAATGAGCAGTTCTTC
CASSLRGGAGYYNEQFF
>-|TRBJ2-7|TRBD1|TRBV29-1
TGCAGCGTTCAAAAGAGAGGAGAGAGGGGGCATGGTGAGCAGTACTTC
CSVQKRGERGHGEQYF
>-|TRBJ2-3|-|TRBV15
TGTGCCACCAGCAGCCTGGACACGGCGCAGTATTTT
CATSSLDTAQYF
>few|TRBJ2-1|TRBD2|TRBV5-4
TGTGCCAGCAGTACCGGACTAGCGGGAGGGGGCTCCTACAATGAGCAGTTCTTC
CASSTGLAGGGSYNEQFF
>-|TRBJ2-5|-|TRBV7-6
TGTGCCAGCAGCTTATCCCCGACAGATCAAGAGACCCAGTACTTC
CASSLSPTDQETQYF
>-|TRBJ2-7|TRBD2|TRBV5-1
TGCGCCAGCAGCCCCGGGACTAGCGGGAGAAGGGCCTACGAGCAGTACTTC
CASSPGTSGRRAYEQYF
>-|TRBJ1-1|-|TRBV27
TGTGCCAGCAGTTTTGGCAGTCTGAACACTGAAGCTTTCTTT
CASSFGSLNTEAFF
>few|TRBJ2-5|-|TRBV19
TGTGCCAGCAGTCGACTATTAAACCAAGAGACCCAGTACTTC
CASSRLLNQETQYF
>once|TRBJ2-1|TRBD1|TRBV10-3
TGTGCCATCAGGACAGGGGGTTACAATGAGCAGTTCTTC
CAIRTGGYNEQFF
>-|TRBJ1-4|TRBD1|TRBV30
TGTGCCTGGACCGGTAGGGGGCGAGAGGAAAAACTGTTTTTT
CAWTGRGREEKLFF
>-|TRBJ1-2|-|TRBV5-8
TGTGCCAGCAGCACACAGGCTAACTATGGCTACACCTTC
CASSTQANYGYTF
>-|TRBJ2-7|TRBD2|TRBV5-6
TGTGCCAGCAGGGGCCAAGGAGCGGGAGCCTACGAGCAGTACTTC
CASRGQGAGAYEQYF
>-|TRBJ2-7|TRBD2|TRBV7-8
TGTGCCAGCAGCTCGGGGGGGGACTTCTACGAGCAGTACTTC
CASSSGGDFYEQYF
>-|TRBJ2-7|-|TRBV15
TGTGCCACCAGCAGAGAACAGGGTACCTACGAGCAGTACTTC
CATSREQGTYEQYF
>once|TRBJ1-1|-|TRBV6-5
TGTGCCAGCAGTTACTCCGTATCGGGTACTGAAGCTTTCTTT
CASSYSVSGTEAFF
>few|TRBJ1-1|-|TRBV11-1
TGTGCCAGCAGCTTTAAAAGTCCAGGGTACACTGAAGCTTTCTTT
CASSFKSPGYTEAFF
>-|TRBJ2-1|-|TRBV30
TGTGCCTGGTGGCTCTCCTACAATGAGCAGTTCTTC
CAWWLSYNEQFF
>-|TRBJ1-2|-|TRBV7-9
TGTGCCAGCAGCTCGAACAGGGCTAGCTATGGCTACACCTTC
CASSSNRASYGYTF